The next 11 T cell receptor beta chains were all read from a single sample in a study of blood T cell repertoires in COVID-19. Assay used: immunoSEQ multiplex PCR; TCRdb lists only in-frame clones, some missing. The data show some 200,000 clones, with approximately 90% seen just once and about 6% held by the top ten. Input material: peripheral blood. These receptor sequences come from an elderly man with acute or convalescent COVID-19.

The chain employs TRBV6-5 and TRBJ2-5; possible D gene TRBD1, 5 bases. This CDR3 contains 15 residues. Germline values: CDR1 MNHEY, CDR2 SVGAGI. V was shortened by 2 bases and J by 1 base, with 11 bases between the two germline ends. The CDR3 protein is CASSYRGPPQETQYF. As DNA, the CDR3 is TGTGCCAGCAGTTACAGGGGCCCTCCCCAAGAGACCCAGTACTTC.

The chain couples TRBV29-1 to TRBJ1-1; 9 bases match TRBD1. The CDR3 contains 16 residues. With 8 bases clipped from V and 4 bases from J, the junction kept 17 bases outside the gene matches. Germline CDR1 and CDR2: SQVTM and ANQGSEA. CDR3 bases: TGCAGCCTTCCGACGGACAGGGGAGAAGAGAGCACTGAAGCTTTCTTT. It codes for CSLPTDRGEESTEAFF. Full variable domain (missing parts from reference TRBV29-1 and TRBJ1-1): SAVISQKPSRDICQRGTSLTIQCQVDSQVTMMFWYRQQPGQSLTLIATANQGSEATYESGFVIDKFPISRPNLTFSTLTVSNMSPEDSSIYLCSLPTDRGEESTEAFFGQGTRLTVV.

CDR3 sequence: CASRRTSESTDTQYF. DNA for the CDR3: TGTGCCAGCAGGCGGACTAGCGAGAGCACAGATACGCAGTATTTT. J is TRBJ2-3 and V is TRBV6-5; TRBD2 agrees at 9 bases. Germline V CDR1 and CDR2: MNHEY, SVGAGI. This CDR3 contains 15 residues. V gave up 6 bases and J gave up 0 bases; unmatched junction bases: 4.

The genes are TRBV12-5 and TRBJ2-5, with 7 bases aligning to TRBD1. From germline, CDR1 is LGHNT and CDR2 FRNRAP. The CDR3 runs to 15 residues. V dropped 2 bases and J dropped 2; count of bases not matched to a gene: 5. The DNA of the CDR3 is TGTGCTAGTGGTTTGCTTCCGGGACAGCAAGAGACCCAGTACTTC. This gives the protein CASGLLPGQQETQYF.

The CDR3 nucleotides read TGTGCCAGCAGCTTAAGCCTAGCGGGAGTAACTGATACGCAGTATTTT. Its protein is CASSLSLAGVTDTQYF. The chain carries TRBV7-9 and TRBJ2-3; the match to TRBD2 covers 10 bases. With V trimmed by 2 bases and J by 6 bases, 8 bases remained unmatched. The CDR3 covers 16 residues. Germline CDR1 is SEHNR and CDR2 is FQNEAQ (reference sequence).

V is TRBV19 and J is TRBJ2-1; TRBD1 matches at 8 bases. The CDR3 runs 16 residues. Germline V gene sequence: CDR1 LNHDA, CDR2 SQIVND (reference sequence). V trimming: 0 bases; J trimming: 4 bases; junction bases outside the gene matches: 5. CDR3: CASSIDWTGLYNEQFF. In DNA, the CDR3 is TGTGCCAGTAGTATAGATTGGACAGGGCTTTACAATGAGCAGTTCTTC.

The chain couples TRBV30 to TRBJ1-3; D remains ambiguous. The CDR3 totals 13 residues. Per the germline V gene, CDR1 is GTSNPN and CDR2 is SVGIG (reference sequence). V was shortened by 1 base and J by 0 bases, with 4 bases between the two germline ends. The DNA for the CDR3 is TGTGCCTGGAGTGCAGTCTCTGGAAACACCATATATTTT. Encoded protein: CAWSAVSGNTIYF.

This chain connects TRBV27 to TRBJ2-7; TRBD2 aligns across 7 bases. Looked up from germline, CDR1 is MNHEY and CDR2 is SMNVEV (reference sequence). CDR3 length: 13 residues. V was pared by 3 bases and J by 3 bases, with 2 bases of the junction left unmatched. The CDR3 nucleotides are TGTGCCAGCAGTTTTGGCGGGAGCTACGAGCAGTACTTC. Protein product: CASSFGGSYEQYF.

The CDR3 DNA reads TGTGCCAGCAGTTACCAGAGGAGAGACATTCAGTACTTC. It encodes CASSYQRRDIQYF. This chain connects TRBV6-5 to TRBJ2-4; D is ambiguous. Trimming removed 2 bases from V and 8 bases from J, with 10 bases in between. The germline V gene has CDR1 MNHEY and CDR2 SVGAGI. The CDR3 is made up of 13 amino acids.

V and J are TRBV10-2 and TRBJ1-1; D perhaps matches TRBD1 (5 bases). CDR1 and CDR2 (germline): WSHSY, SAAADI. The CDR3 length is 13 residues. V shed 10 bases and J shed 4 bases, with 16 bases lying between them. The chain's CDR3 is CATSLGGVTEAFF. The CDR3 nucleotides are TGCGCCACCTCCCTCGGAGGGGTCACTGAAGCTTTCTTT.

The chain recombines TRBV7-9 with TRBJ2-1, with TRBD2 matching over 12 bases. CDR1 and CDR2 (germline): SEHNR, FQNEAQ (reference sequence). V shed 7 bases, J shed 8 bases, and the junction held 9 bases outside the gene matches. CDR3 size: 15 residues. This CDR3 reads CASTSWTSGTDEQFF. CDR3 coding DNA: TGTGCCAGCACATCTTGGACTAGCGGGACCGATGAGCAGTTCTTC. Filled out from reference TRBV7-9 and TRBJ2-1, the complete variable domain reads DTGVSQNPRHKITKRGQNVTFRCDPISEHNRLYWYRQTLGQGPEFLTYFQNEAQLEKSRLLSDRFSAERPKGSFSTLEIQRTEQGDSAMYLCASTSWTSGTDEQFFGPGTRLTVL.